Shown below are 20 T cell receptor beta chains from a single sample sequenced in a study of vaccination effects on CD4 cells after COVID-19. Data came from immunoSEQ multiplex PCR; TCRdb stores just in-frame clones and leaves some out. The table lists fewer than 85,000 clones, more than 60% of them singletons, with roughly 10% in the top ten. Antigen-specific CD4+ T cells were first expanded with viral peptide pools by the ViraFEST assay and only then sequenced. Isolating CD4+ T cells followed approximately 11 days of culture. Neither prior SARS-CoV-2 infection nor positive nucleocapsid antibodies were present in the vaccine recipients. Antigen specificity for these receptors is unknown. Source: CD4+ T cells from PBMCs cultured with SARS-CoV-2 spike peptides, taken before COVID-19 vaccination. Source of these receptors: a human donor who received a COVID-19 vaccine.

CDR3 protein: CASRPSGQGAREQYV. CDR3 nucleotides: TGTGCCAGCAGACCTAGCGGACAGGGGGCGAGAGAGCAGTACGTC. This chain uses TRBV6-5 with TRBJ2-7, with 11 nucleotides matching TRBD1. The CDR3 is 15 residues long. Germline V gene lookup returns CDR1 MNHEY and CDR2 SVGAGI. Trimming at V came to 6 bases and at J to 7 bases, leaving 11 bases not matched to a gene.

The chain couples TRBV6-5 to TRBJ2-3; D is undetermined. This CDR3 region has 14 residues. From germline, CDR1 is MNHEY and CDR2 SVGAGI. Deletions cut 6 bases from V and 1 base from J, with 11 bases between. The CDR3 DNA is TGTGCCAGCAGCCTCTATGGGGGCACAGATACGCAGTATTTT. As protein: CASSLYGGTDTQYF.

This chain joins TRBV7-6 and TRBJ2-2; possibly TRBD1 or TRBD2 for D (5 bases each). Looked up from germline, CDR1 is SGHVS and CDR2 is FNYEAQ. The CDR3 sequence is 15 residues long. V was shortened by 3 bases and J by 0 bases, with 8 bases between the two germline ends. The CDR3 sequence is CASSFGTTNTGELFF. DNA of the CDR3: TGTGCCAGCAGCTTTGGGACCACGAACACCGGGGAGCTGTTTTTT.

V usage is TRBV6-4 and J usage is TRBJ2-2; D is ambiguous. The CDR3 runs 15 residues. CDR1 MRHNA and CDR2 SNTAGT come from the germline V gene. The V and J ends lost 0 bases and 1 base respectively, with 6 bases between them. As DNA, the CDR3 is TGTGCCAGCAGTGACTCGATTAGGAACACCGGGGAGCTGTTTTTT. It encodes CASSDSIRNTGELFF.

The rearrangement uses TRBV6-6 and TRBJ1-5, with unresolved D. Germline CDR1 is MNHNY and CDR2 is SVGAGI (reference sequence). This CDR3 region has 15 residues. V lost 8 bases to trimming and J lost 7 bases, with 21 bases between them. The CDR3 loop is CASLQHGQTNQPQHF. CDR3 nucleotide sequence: TGTGCCAGCCTACAACACGGTCAGACCAACCAGCCCCAGCATTTT.

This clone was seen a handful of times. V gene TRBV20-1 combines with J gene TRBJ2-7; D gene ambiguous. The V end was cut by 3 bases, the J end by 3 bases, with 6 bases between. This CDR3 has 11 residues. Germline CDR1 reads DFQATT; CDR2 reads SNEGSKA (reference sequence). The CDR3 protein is CSASRGYEQYV. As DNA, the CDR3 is TGCAGTGCTAGCCGAGGCTACGAGCAGTACGTC.

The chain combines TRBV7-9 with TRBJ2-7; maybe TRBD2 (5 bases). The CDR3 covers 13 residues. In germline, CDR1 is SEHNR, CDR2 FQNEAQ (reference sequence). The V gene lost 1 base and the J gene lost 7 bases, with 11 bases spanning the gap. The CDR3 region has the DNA TGTGCCAGCAGCTTAGGGACTCTCGAGGAGCAGTACGTC. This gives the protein CASSLGTLEEQYV.

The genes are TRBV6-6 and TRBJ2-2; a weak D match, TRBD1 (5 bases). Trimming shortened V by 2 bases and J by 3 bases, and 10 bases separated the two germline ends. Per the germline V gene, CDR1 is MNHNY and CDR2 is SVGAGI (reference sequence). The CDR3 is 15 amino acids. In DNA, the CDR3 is TGTGCCAGCAGTTACCGCAGGGCGGACACCGGGGAGCTGTTTTTT. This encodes CASSYRRADTGELFF.

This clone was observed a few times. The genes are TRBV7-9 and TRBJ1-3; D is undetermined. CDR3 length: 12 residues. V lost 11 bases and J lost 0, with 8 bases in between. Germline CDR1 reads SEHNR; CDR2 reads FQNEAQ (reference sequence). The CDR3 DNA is TGTGCCGGGCACAGCTCTGGAAACACCATATATTTT. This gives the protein CAGHSSGNTIYF.

Written as DNA, the CDR3 is TGTGCCAGCTCACCACGGGCAGGGGGCTTGGAGACCCAGTACTTC. Protein sequence: CASSPRAGGLETQYF. The J gene is TRBJ2-5, the V gene TRBV18; TRBD1 matches at 8 bases. Germline CDR1 KGHSH, CDR2 LQKENI. V shed 1 base and J 5 bases; nucleotides not matched to a gene: 6. The CDR3 consists of 15 residues. The full variable domain, completed using reference TRBV18 and TRBJ2-5, is NAGVMQNPRHLVRRRGQEARLRCSPMKGHSHVYWYRQLPEEGLKFMVYLQKENIIDESGMPKERFSAEFPKEGPSILRIQQVVRGDSAAYFCASSPRAGGLETQYFGPGTRLLVL.

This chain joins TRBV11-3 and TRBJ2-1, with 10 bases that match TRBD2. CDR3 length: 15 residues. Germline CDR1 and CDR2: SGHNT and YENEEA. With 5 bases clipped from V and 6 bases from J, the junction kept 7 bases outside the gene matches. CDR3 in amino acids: CASSAPSGGRNEQFF. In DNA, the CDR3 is TGTGCCAGCAGCGCACCTAGCGGGGGACGCAATGAGCAGTTCTTC.

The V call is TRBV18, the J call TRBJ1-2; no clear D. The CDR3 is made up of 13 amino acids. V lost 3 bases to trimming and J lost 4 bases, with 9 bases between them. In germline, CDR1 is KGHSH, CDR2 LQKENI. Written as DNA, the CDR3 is TGTGCCAGCTCACCGTCCGGGTTCTATGGCTACACCTTC. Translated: CASSPSGFYGYTF.

The CDR3 region has the DNA TGTGCCACCAGTGATTCCCGGACGGTTGGAGAGACCCAGTACTTC. This sequence encodes CATSDSRTVGETQYF. The V gene is TRBV24-1, the J gene TRBJ2-5; no reliable D call. This CDR3 contains 15 residues. CDR1 and CDR2 from the germline V gene are KGHDR and SFDVKD. V lost 2 bases and J 4 bases, leaving 13 bases between the germline ends.

The CDR3 here is CASSVGFTGELFF. CDR3 DNA: TGTGCCAGCAGCGTAGGGTTCACCGGGGAGCTGTTTTTT. The chain employs TRBV9 and TRBJ2-2, with D unclear. The V gene's germline CDR1 is SGDLS and CDR2 YYNGEE. The CDR3 length is 13 residues. V gave up 0 bases and J gave up 4 bases, with 4 bases separating them.

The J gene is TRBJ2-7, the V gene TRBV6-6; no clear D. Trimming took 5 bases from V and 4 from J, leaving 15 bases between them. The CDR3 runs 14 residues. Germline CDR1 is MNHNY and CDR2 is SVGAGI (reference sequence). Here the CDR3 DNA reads TGTGCCAGCAGTAAGCCAGACACAGAATACGAGCAGTACGTC. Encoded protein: CASSKPDTEYEQYV.

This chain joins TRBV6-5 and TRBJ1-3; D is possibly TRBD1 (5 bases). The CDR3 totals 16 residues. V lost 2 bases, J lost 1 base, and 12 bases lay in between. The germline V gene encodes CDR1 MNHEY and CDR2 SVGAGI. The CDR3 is CASSYGWGWSGNTIYF. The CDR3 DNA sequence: TGTGCCAGCAGTTACGGTTGGGGGTGGTCTGGAAACACCATATATTTT.

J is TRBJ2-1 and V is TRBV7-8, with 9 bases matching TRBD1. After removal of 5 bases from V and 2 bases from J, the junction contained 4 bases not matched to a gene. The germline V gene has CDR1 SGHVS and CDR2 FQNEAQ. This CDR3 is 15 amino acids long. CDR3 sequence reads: CASSRTGVTYNEQFF. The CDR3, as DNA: TGTGCCAGCAGCCGGACAGGGGTAACCTACAATGAGCAGTTCTTC.

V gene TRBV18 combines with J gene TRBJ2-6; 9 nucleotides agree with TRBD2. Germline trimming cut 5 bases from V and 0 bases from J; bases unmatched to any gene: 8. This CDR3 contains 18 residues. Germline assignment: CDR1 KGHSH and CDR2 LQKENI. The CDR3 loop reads CASSAGLALLSGANVLTF. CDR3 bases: TGTGCCAGCTCAGCGGGACTAGCCCTCCTCTCTGGGGCCAACGTCCTGACTTTC.

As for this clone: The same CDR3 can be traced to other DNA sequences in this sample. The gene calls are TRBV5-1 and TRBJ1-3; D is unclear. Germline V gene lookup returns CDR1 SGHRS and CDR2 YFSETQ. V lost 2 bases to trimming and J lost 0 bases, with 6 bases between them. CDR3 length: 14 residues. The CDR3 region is CASSLGSSGNTIYF. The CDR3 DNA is TGCGCCAGCAGCTTAGGTAGCTCTGGAAACACCATATATTTT.

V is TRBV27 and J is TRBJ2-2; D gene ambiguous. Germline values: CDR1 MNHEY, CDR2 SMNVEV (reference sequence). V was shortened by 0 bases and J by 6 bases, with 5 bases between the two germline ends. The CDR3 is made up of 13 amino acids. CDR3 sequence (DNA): TGTGCCAGCAGTTTATCGCTAGCCGGGGAGCTGTTTTTT. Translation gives CASSLSLAGELFF.